The T cell receptor (beta chain) described here comes from a study of spatial heterogeneity in lung cancer (dated by TCRdb to the late 2010s). For context, the study as a whole: Beta-chain transcripts were consistently detected in greater numbers than alpha-chain transcripts, which likely reflected higher beta-chain transcript abundance. In tumor regions, TCR transcript counts showed a strong correlation with a T cell transcriptional module score derived from matched bulk RNA-seq. In the raw uncorrected reads, each unique combination of TCR and UMI appeared more than ten times on average. TCR alpha and beta repertoires were quantitatively compared across multiple tumor regions, matched nontumor lung and blood in non-small cell lung cancer. TCR repertoire features were related to nonsynonymous mutation counts determined by whole-exome sequencing of tumor tissue. Both alpha and beta chains were TCR-sequenced in samples taken at surgery, namely 220 tumor regions, around 61 matched nontumor lung samples and 45 to 60 PBMC samples. Overall study outcomes, separate from this receptor: Confirming at a functional level the hypothesis that regional TCRs recognize regional mutations was considered to require additional single-cell paired TCR alpha and beta sequencing. TCR-seq coverage of tumor T cells was estimated to be only roughly 7% for alpha chains and around 13% for beta chains. The number of expanded intratumoral alpha and beta TCRs correlated with the tumor nonsynonymous mutation count. The count of ubiquitous expanded TCRs correlated with the count of ubiquitous nonsynonymous mutations, and the count of regional expanded TCRs correlated with the count of regional nonsynonymous mutations.

Preparation of the library involved 5' RACE. The sequencer listed for this sample is NextSeq 500. The TCR library protocol attached a unique molecular identifier to each TCR cDNA molecule to allow correction of PCR and sequencing errors. The source study handled its data this way. Decombinator tools were used for TCR identification, UMI-based error correction and CDR3 extraction. Expanded TCRs were defined as those above a frequency of 2 per 1,000, corresponding to the top 1% of the tumor frequency distribution. Expanded tumor TCRs statistically deemed absent (corrected P<0.05) from at least one tumor region were classed as regional, and all other expanded tumor TCRs were classed as ubiquitous. Renyi diversity was calculated using the R vegan package after each repertoire was subsampled 100 times to 5,000 TCRs. CDR3 similarity networks were built from amino acid triplet string-kernel similarity, connecting CDR3s with pairwise similarity above 0.82. TCRdb cleaned the public reads at Q25 with fastp, built clones with MiXCR and kept in-frame beta chains. Every CDR3 protein is listed once, alongside the most common genes and DNA of its rows. The V and J calls here are based on TCRdb, not the publication. For this sample there are about 10,000 distinct CDR3 sequences; about 13% appear just once. The ten top clones hold more than 30% of the sample.

The sample's time point label, in plain terms: sample taken at primary tumor resection. Samples were obtained from 72 patients with early-stage, untreated non-small cell lung cancer from the lung TRACERx cohort. Whole RNA extracted from tumor and nontumor lung tissue, or from cryopreserved PBMC samples, was used for TCR sequencing without cell sorting. Patients were selected for TCR sequencing only if sufficient RNA was available from at least two tumor regions. Before being selected, tumor and adjacent nontumor lung specimens were reviewed by a lung pathologist. This clonotype was counted ten times or more. What this receptor recognizes is not known. Base qualities are not recorded, but no much larger clone differs from it by a single base. The CDR3 has 13 amino acids, counting the end cysteine and phenylalanine. Only the CDR3 part of the read is kept: 39 bases, read in frame from the first base. For this chain, trimming is 7 bases at the V end and 4 bases at the J end, and the number of junction bases without a gene match is 7. CDR1 and CDR2, per the germline V gene, are SQVTM and ANQGSEA.

The sample consisted of lung tumor tissue, taken at surgery. This chain is built from TRBV29-1 and TRBJ2-1, with TRBD1 identical over 7 junction bases. This receptor was identified in a male donor with early-stage non-small cell lung cancer. The DNA is TGCAGCGCCTCGGACAGGACATACAATGAGCAGTTCTTC. Its protein product is CSASDRTYNEQFF.